This TCR beta chain was recorded in a study of response to subunit inactivated influenza vaccine. Study-wide findings and caveats: The authors put forward the suggestion that each seasonal influenza vaccination may bring in only a limited number of new T cells.

TCRdb re-called the RT-PCR reads through MiXCR, storing one row per CDR3 protein. The table records 450,000 to 700,000 distinct CDR3 sequences, 11% to 15% of them present only once. This clonotype was detected only a few times. Antigen specificity is unknown. The receptor's source is a middle-aged man who received an inactivated influenza vaccine. Here the sequenced sample was PBMCs from blood, taken approximately 12 days after vaccination.

The CDR3 spells CASRKGATGELFF. The CDR3 DNA sequence: TGTGCCAGCAGAAAGGGGGCGACCGGGGAGCTGTTTTTT. This chain uses TRBV7-9 with TRBJ2-2; 7 bases agree with TRBD1. Per the germline V gene, CDR1 is SEHNR and CDR2 is FQNEAQ (reference sequence). J was trimmed by 5 bases and V by 6 bases; bases with no gene match: 3. The CDR3 is made up of 13 amino acids.